Detailed here is one T cell receptor (beta chain). What it binds is unknown. Germline-derived CDR1 and CDR2 are LNHDA and SQIVND (reference sequence). CDR3 length: 15 amino acids. The V end lost 1 base, the J end lost 3 bases, and 13 bases lay between the germline ends. Naive CD8 T cells were sorted as CD8+CD4-CCR7+CD45RA+. This entry is derived from a study of molecular identifiers for immune sequencing clone quantification. Overall study context: Naive CD8 cell RNA, from roughly 20,000 or 100,000 cells, was split five ways in replicates, with four sequenced.

Overall study results and limits: Clonotypes surpassing 20 RNA copies contained over 98% of effector molecules, versus under 1% in naive cells.

Bulk TCR libraries used previously described methods and listed TCR primers. TCRdb re-called the PCR reads with MiXCR, one entry per CDR3 protein. The sample lists 85,000 to 130,000 distinct CDR3 sequences; 36% were seen once. This clonotype originated in a human donor in good health. Some libraries in this study had Jurkat cell RNA spiked in. Sequencing was done on a sample of naive CD8+ T cells from blood, with Jurkat cell RNA spiked in. Noted subset: FACS-sorted CD8+CD4-CCR7+CD45RA+ naive T cells. This chain links TRBV19 with TRBJ2-7; D not certain. CDR3 sequence: CASSIAYGEDYEQYF. CDR3 nucleotide sequence: TGTGCCAGTAGTATAGCCTACGGAGAAGACTACGAGCAGTACTTC.